This T cell receptor (beta chain) was profiled in a study of technical replicates of blood from a handful of donors. Assay: immunoSEQ multiplex PCR; the TCRdb copy retains only in-frame clones and omits some. Among about 67,000 clones listed, 98% were seen once. This clonotype was obtained from a human donor in good health. Sequencing was carried out using T cells isolated from PBMCs.

CDR3 region: CSARRVLGNYGYTF. DNA of the CDR3: TGCAGCGCCCGGAGGGTTTTGGGGAACTATGGCTACACCTTC. The gene calls are TRBV29-1 and TRBJ1-2; D call uncertain. The CDR3 consists of 14 residues. Germline CDR1 and CDR2: SQVTM and ANQGSEA. V was clipped by 7 bases and J by 2 bases, with 17 bases between them.